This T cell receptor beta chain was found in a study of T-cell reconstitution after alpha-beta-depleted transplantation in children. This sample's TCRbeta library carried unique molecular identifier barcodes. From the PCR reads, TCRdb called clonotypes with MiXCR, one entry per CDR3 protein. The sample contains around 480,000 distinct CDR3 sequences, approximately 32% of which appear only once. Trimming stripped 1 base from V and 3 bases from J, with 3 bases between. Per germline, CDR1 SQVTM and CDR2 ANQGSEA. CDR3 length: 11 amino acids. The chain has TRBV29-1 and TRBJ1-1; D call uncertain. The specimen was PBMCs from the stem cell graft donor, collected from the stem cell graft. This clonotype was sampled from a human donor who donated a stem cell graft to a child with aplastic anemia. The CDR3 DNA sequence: TGCAGCGTTGAAGGGCACACTGAAGCTTTCTTT. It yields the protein CSVEGHTEAFF.